The entry that follows covers one T cell receptor (beta chain) sequence. Its target is not known. These data belong to a study of T cell responses to AZD1222 COVID-19 vaccine. Study results and limitations: Reportedly, nearly half of unique spike TCRs recognized epitopes outside B.1.351/B.1.1.7 mutations.

Sequenced by immunoSEQ multiplex PCR; TCRdb stores in-frame clones only, minus some. The sample has around 180,000 clones; roughly 92% are singletons. Material: peripheral blood, obtained 28 days after the second AZD1222 dose. This receptor was identified in an adult who received the AZD1222 COVID-19 vaccine.

CDR3 in DNA: TGTGCCTGGGAGCTAGCTCCGCTCACAGATACGCAGTATTTT. This sequence encodes CAWELAPLTDTQYF. V is TRBV30 and J is TRBJ2-3; maybe TRBD2 (5 bases). Trimming left V 5 bases short and J 2 bases short, with 14 bases between. CDR1 and CDR2 from the germline V gene are GTSNPN and SVGIG (reference sequence). CDR3 length: 14 residues.